The entry below gives a single TCR beta chain sequence along with its context. Its antigen remains unidentified. This entry comes from a study of T cells in Graves' hyperthyroidism and ophthalmopathy. Study information: Before treatment of any kind, peripheral blood was taken at initial diagnosis.

Amplified regions were TCR beta CDR3 sequences from RNA transcripts. RT-PCR in the first round (using the HTBI primer set) targeted the TCR CDR3. Each CDR3 protein is one row after TCRdb ran MiXCR on the multiplex PCR reads. The table has over 700,000 distinct CDR3 sequences, around a third seen once. Study observations and caveats: Ophthalmopathy could be told apart from stable hyperthyroidism with a 13 V-J model. Blood held most thyroid clonotypes expanded above 0.001 frequency.

The CDR3 is 16 amino acids. The V end was cut by 7 bases, the J end by 2 bases, with 21 bases between. Looked up from germline, CDR1 is SGHTA and CDR2 is FQGTGA. The sequenced sample was blood. The receptor comes from a woman aged 40-49 years with Graves' hyperthyroidism. J is TRBJ2-7 and V is TRBV7-3; D perhaps matches TRBD1 (5 bases). In nucleotides, the CDR3 is TGTGCCAGCACCCGGAGACAGTACCATACAACCTACGAGCAGTACTTC. Its protein product is CASTRRQYHTTYEQYF. The full variable domain, in which reference TRBV7-3 and TRBJ2-7 provide the parts outside the CDR3, is GAGVSQTPSNKVTEKGKYVELRCDPISGHTALYWYRQSLGQGPEFLIYFQGTGAADDSGLPNDRFFAVRPEGSVSTLKIQRTERGDSAVYLCASTRRQYHTTYEQYFGPGTRLTVT.